This TCR beta chain was captured in a study of blood T cells in healthy people across ages. For the second PCR, which ran for 7 to 11 cycles, a sample-barcoded 5' primer and a J-beta primer mix were used. TCRdb redid the calling of the 5' RACE reads with MiXCR, one entry per CDR3 protein. Of 850,000 to 950,000 distinct CDR3 sequences detected, around 30% appear once; the ten largest clones hold around 15%. Study results and limitations: Observed TCR beta diversity per million T cells went down as age went up. This fall followed a roughly linear course with age. Strongly correlated with naive T cell percentage was TCR beta diversity.

This clonotype was detected ten times or more. Its antigen is not known. The TCR was taken from a woman aged 80 or over in good health. Material for sequencing was blood.

The CDR3 loop reads CASSSGGTGELFF. The CDR3 region has the DNA TGTGCCAGCAGCTCTGGGGGTACCGGGGAGCTGTTTTTT. This rearrangement joins TRBV7-9 to TRBJ2-2; TRBD1 or TRBD2 may be the D gene (5 bases each). Germline CDR1 is SEHNR and CDR2 is FQNEAQ (reference sequence). The CDR3 is made up of 13 amino acids. Trimming cost V 4 bases and J 5 bases, with 8 bases left between them.